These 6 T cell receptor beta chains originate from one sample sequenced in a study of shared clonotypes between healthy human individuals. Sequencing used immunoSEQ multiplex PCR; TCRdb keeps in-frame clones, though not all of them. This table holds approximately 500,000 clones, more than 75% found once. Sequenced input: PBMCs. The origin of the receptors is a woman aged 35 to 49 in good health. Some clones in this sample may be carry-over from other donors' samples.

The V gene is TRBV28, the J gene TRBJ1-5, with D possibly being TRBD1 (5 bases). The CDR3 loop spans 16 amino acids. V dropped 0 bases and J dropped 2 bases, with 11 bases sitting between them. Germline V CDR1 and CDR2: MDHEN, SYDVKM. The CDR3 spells CASSLWAGGGNQPQHF. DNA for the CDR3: TGTGCCAGCAGTTTATGGGCGGGGGGAGGCAATCAGCCCCAGCATTTT.

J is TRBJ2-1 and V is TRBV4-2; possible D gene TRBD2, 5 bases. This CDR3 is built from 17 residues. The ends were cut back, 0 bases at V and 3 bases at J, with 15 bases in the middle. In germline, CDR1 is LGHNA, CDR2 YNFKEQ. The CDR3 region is CASSQEDGLAGYNEQFF. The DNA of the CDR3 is TGTGCCAGCAGCCAAGAAGACGGTCTAGCCGGCTACAATGAGCAGTTCTTC.

CDR3 nucleotide sequence: TGTGCCAGCAGCATTGGACAGGGGTGGGGTGAGCAGTTCTTC. Translation gives CASSIGQGWGEQFF. This rearrangement joins TRBV5-4 to TRBJ2-1; TRBD1 matches at 9 bases. The J segment lost 9 bases and the V segment lost 4 bases, leaving 8 bases of the junction unmatched. The CDR3 is made up of 14 amino acids. The V gene's germline CDR1 is SGHNT and CDR2 YYREEE (reference sequence). Filled out from reference TRBV5-4 and TRBJ2-1, the complete variable domain reads ETGVTQSPTHLIKTRGQQVTLRCSSQSGHNTVSWYQQALGQGPQFIFQYYREEENGRGNFPPRFSGLQFPNYSSELNVNALELDDSALYLCASSIGQGWGEQFFGPGTRLTVL.

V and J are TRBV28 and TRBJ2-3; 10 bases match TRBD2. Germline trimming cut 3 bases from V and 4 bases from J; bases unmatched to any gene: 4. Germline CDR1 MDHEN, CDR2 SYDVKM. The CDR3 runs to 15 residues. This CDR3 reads CASSFWTSGSDTQYF. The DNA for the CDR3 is TGTGCCAGCAGTTTTTGGACTAGCGGATCAGATACGCAGTATTTT.

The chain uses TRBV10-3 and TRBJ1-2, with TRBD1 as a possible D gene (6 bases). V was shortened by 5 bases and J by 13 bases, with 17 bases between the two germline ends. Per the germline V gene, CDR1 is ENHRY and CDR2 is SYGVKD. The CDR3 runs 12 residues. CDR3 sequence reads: CAISRQAEEGTF. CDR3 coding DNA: TGTGCCATCAGTCGACAGGCCGAGGAGGGCACCTTC.

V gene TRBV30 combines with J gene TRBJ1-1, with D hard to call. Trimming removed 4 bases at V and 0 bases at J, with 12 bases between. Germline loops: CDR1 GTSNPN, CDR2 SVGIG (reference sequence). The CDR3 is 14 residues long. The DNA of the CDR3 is TGTGCCTGGACTACCAAGACTGTGAACACTGAAGCTTTCTTT. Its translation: CAWTTKTVNTEAFF.